This T cell receptor (beta chain) was captured by sequencing in a study of blood T cell repertoires in COVID-19. On the study more broadly: T cells, B-cell-depleted T cells, or PBMCs supplied cDNA or gDNA.

The germline CDR1 and CDR2 sequences are SGHNT and YYREEE (reference sequence). V was trimmed by 6 bases and J by 1 base, leaving 10 bases between them. The CDR3 has 13 residues. Method: immunoSEQ multiplex PCR; TCRdb's copy keeps in-frame clones and lacks some. The repertoire has around 190,000 clones, about 88% of them found once; the top ten carry roughly 19%. Seattle enrolled patients during active infection and tracked them longitudinally. The sample consisted of peripheral blood. The V and J genes are TRBV5-4 and TRBJ2-5; possible D gene TRBD1, 7 bases. This receptor was taken from a man in his forties or fifties with COVID-19, enrolled during active disease. The CDR3 DNA reads as TGTGCCAGCATGGAGGGGGCCCAAGAGACCCAGTACTTC. Residues: CASMEGAQETQYF.